The 20 T cell receptor beta chains presented below share a single source sample, sequenced in a study of blood T cell repertoires in COVID-19 (dated by TCRdb to the early 2020s). The library came from the immunoSEQ multiplex PCR assay. In its TCRdb copy, this immuneACCESS table keeps in-frame sequences only and misses some clones. Where compared with another copy, unresolved V genes explain less than half of these, and the others have no known cause. The sample records over 400,000 clones, roughly nine tenths of which are singletons. The ten largest make up less than 9% of the sample. The sample was peripheral blood. The source is a woman aged 45-60 years with COVID-19, enrolled during active disease.

The chain carries TRBV9 and TRBJ1-5; D remains ambiguous. V shed 0 bases and J shed 3 bases, with 10 bases lying between them. The CDR3 has 15 amino acids. CDR1 and CDR2 from the germline V gene are SGDLS and YYNGEE. This chain's CDR3 is CASSVDGGANQPQHF. For the CDR3, the DNA is TGTGCCAGCAGCGTAGACGGTGGAGCCAATCAGCCCCAGCATTTT.

The rearrangement uses TRBV3-1 (or the pseudogene TRBV3-2) and TRBJ1-1; D may be TRBD1 (6 bases). Trimming took 1 base from V and 2 from J, leaving 11 bases between them. CDR1 and CDR2 (germline): LGHDT, YNNKEL (reference sequence). The CDR3 spans 15 residues. CDR3 sequence (DNA): TGTGCCAGCAGCCAAGTGGGGGGGCTAAACACTGAAGCTTTCTTT. This translates into CASSQVGGLNTEAFF.

The V gene is TRBV10-1, the J gene TRBJ2-7, with TRBD1 matching over 9 bases. CDR1 is WNHNN, CDR2 SYGVQD, per germline (reference sequence). This CDR3 region has 14 residues. Unmatched junction bases numbered 8, after V lost 6 bases and J lost 5 bases. The CDR3, as DNA: TGCGCCAGCAGACCGGGACAGGGAGTAAACGAGCAGTACTTC. Translated: CASRPGQGVNEQYF.

CDR3 residues: CASSGQGPNYGYTF. The CDR3 DNA is TGTGCCAGCAGTGGACAGGGACCTAACTATGGCTACACCTTC. The gene calls are TRBV2 and TRBJ1-2, with 7 bases that match TRBD1. The CDR3 length is 14 residues. Germline trimming cut 4 bases from V and 0 bases from J; bases unmatched to any gene: 2. Germline CDR1 is SNHLY and CDR2 is FYNNEI.

This clone was recorded at least ten times. This rearrangement joins TRBV6-1 to TRBJ2-7, with 10 nucleotides matching TRBD1. Per the germline V gene, CDR1 is MNHNS and CDR2 is SASEGT. The CDR3 runs to 14 residues. The V gene end was trimmed by 3 bases and the J gene end by 5 bases; junction bases not matched to a gene: 4. The CDR3 loop reads CASSEDRGDDEQYF. The CDR3 DNA sequence: TGTGCCAGCAGTGAGGACAGGGGGGATGACGAGCAGTACTTC.

The chain recombines TRBV7-8 with TRBJ1-2; 8 positions match TRBD1. V trimming: 5 bases; J trimming: 5 bases; junction bases outside the gene matches: 10. The germline V gene encodes CDR1 SGHVS and CDR2 FQNEAQ. The CDR3 runs to 15 residues. The DNA of the CDR3 is TGTGCCAGCAGCCCAGTGGACAGGGAGGGGTATGGCTACACCTTC. Residues: CASSPVDREGYGYTF. Combining the CDR3 with reference TRBV7-8 and TRBJ1-2 gives the whole variable domain GAGVSQSPRYKVAKRGQDVALRCDPISGHVSLFWYQQALGQGPEFLTYFQNEAQLDKSGLPSDRFFAERPEGSVSTLKIQRTQQEDSAVYLCASSPVDREGYGYTFGSGTRLTVV.

The chain carries TRBV10-3 and TRBJ1-2, with 7 bases matching TRBD1. Trimming cost V 3 bases and J 4 bases; bases outside gene matches: 5. Germline values: CDR1 ENHRY, CDR2 SYGVKD. The length of the CDR3 is 14 residues. CDR3 nucleotide sequence: TGTGCCATCAGTGATGGACAGGCAGGCTATGGCTACACCTTC. Its protein product is CAISDGQAGYGYTF.

The rearrangement joins TRBV6-1 to TRBJ2-1; possible D gene TRBD2, 6 bases. This CDR3 is built from 15 residues. The ends were cut back, 3 bases at V and 9 bases at J, with 18 bases in the middle. CDR1 is MNHNS, CDR2 SASEGT, per germline. The CDR3 loop is CASSDDLWGESEQFF. The CDR3 bases are TGTGCCAGCAGTGACGACTTGTGGGGGGAGAGTGAGCAGTTCTTC.

CDR3 sequence reads: CASSFGGTYEQYF. CDR3 bases: TGTGCCAGCAGCTTTGGCGGCACCTACGAGCAGTACTTC. The rearrangement links TRBV11-2 to TRBJ2-7; no clear D. Per the germline V gene, CDR1 is SGHAT and CDR2 is FQNNGV. This CDR3 spans 13 amino acids. With 3 bases removed from V and 2 bases from J, the gap between germline ends came to 8 bases. Variable domain in full (rest from reference TRBV11-2 and TRBJ2-7): EAGVAQSPRYKIIEKRQSVAFWCNPISGHATLYWYQQILGQGPKLLIQFQNNGVVDDSQLPKDRFSAERLKGVDSTLKIQPAKLEDSAVYLCASSFGGTYEQYFGPGTRLTVT.

With regard to this clone: The sample carries other DNA sequences with the same CDR3. The chain combines TRBV5-1 with TRBJ2-7; maybe TRBD2 (6 bases). Per the germline V gene, CDR1 is SGHRS and CDR2 is YFSETQ. V was shortened by 0 bases and J by 0 bases, with 7 bases between the two germline ends. The CDR3 has 14 residues. The CDR3 is CASSLVGSSYEQYF. CDR3 DNA sequence: TGCGCCAGCAGCTTGGTCGGGAGCTCCTACGAGCAGTACTTC.

This clone was picked up one time. The rearrangement links TRBV11-2 to TRBJ1-2; 7 bases line up with TRBD1. Germline CDR1 SGHAT, CDR2 FQNNGV. Germline trimming cut 3 bases from V and 2 bases from J; bases unmatched to any gene: 6. This CDR3 has 15 amino acids. The CDR3 reads CASSFNTGENYGYTF. The CDR3, as DNA: TGTGCCAGCAGCTTCAACACAGGGGAAAACTATGGCTACACCTTC.

Written as DNA, the CDR3 is TGTGCCAGCAGCTTAGAAGCGGCAGGGACTTATGGCACCTTC. This encodes CASSLEAAGTYGTF. The chain recombines TRBV11-2 with TRBJ1-2; D perhaps matches TRBD1 (5 bases). V shed 0 bases and J shed 13 bases, with 18 bases lying between them. CDR1 is SGHAT, CDR2 FQNNGV, per germline. The CDR3 consists of 14 residues.

V and J are TRBV4-1 and TRBJ1-1, with D possibly matching TRBD1 (6 bases). The CDR3 sequence is 14 residues long. The germline V gene encodes CDR1 MGHRA and CDR2 YSYEKL. V shed 8 bases and J shed 1 base, with 14 bases lying between them. The CDR3 bases are TGCGCCAGCCACCCCCGAGGGGGGAACACTGAAGCTTTCTTT. It translates to CASHPRGGNTEAFF.

The V gene is TRBV11-2, the J gene TRBJ2-7; D is unresolved. The CDR3 length is 13 residues. Trimming pared 3 bases from V and 2 bases from J, leaving 8 bases between. Per germline, CDR1 SGHAT and CDR2 FQNNGV. The CDR3 loop reads CASSFRSTYEQYF. The CDR3 region has the DNA TGTGCCAGCAGCTTCCGGTCCACCTACGAGCAGTACTTC. The full variable domain, completed using reference TRBV11-2 and TRBJ2-7, is EAGVAQSPRYKIIEKRQSVAFWCNPISGHATLYWYQQILGQGPKLLIQFQNNGVVDDSQLPKDRFSAERLKGVDSTLKIQPAKLEDSAVYLCASSFRSTYEQYFGPGTRLTVT.

The chain has TRBV9 and TRBJ1-1, with 7 bases that match TRBD1. The germline gives CDR1 SGDLS, CDR2 YYNGEE. V gave up 0 bases and J gave up 0 bases; unmatched junction bases: 5. The CDR3 consists of 16 residues. The CDR3 DNA reads TGTGCCAGCAGCGTAGATGCGACAGGGTTGAACACTGAAGCTTTCTTT. It codes for CASSVDATGLNTEAFF.

This chain connects TRBV7-9 to TRBJ2-7, with 7 positions matching TRBD1. The CDR3 is 12 amino acids. Germline loops: CDR1 SEHNR, CDR2 FQNEAQ (reference sequence). The J segment lost 11 bases and the V segment lost 4 bases, leaving 8 bases of the junction unmatched. CDR3: CASSSGTATEYF. Written as DNA, the CDR3 is TGTGCCAGCAGCTCCGGGACAGCTACGGAGTACTTC. The whole variable domain, remainder taken from reference TRBV7-9 and TRBJ2-7, is DTGVSQNPRHKITKRGQNVTFRCDPISEHNRLYWYRQTLGQGPEFLTYFQNEAQLEKSRLLSDRFSAERPKGSFSTLEIQRTEQGDSAMYLCASSSGTATEYFGPGTRLTVT.

The sample holds one count of this clone. In DNA, the CDR3 is TGCGCCAGCAGCTTGGCAGGGAAACTGTTTTTT. This encodes CASSLAGKLFF. V and J are TRBV5-1 and TRBJ2-2; TRBD1 might be the D (5 bases). The CDR3 extends over 11 amino acids. V lost 0 bases, J lost 14 bases, and 8 bases lay in between. CDR1 is SGHRS, CDR2 YFSETQ, per germline.

The chain combines TRBV10-3 with TRBJ2-7; TRBD1 agrees at 9 bases. Germline-derived CDR1 and CDR2 are ENHRY and SYGVKD. V was clipped by 6 bases and J by 5 bases; unmatched bases: 5. The CDR3 runs to 13 residues. CDR3 in amino acids: CAIRDRTGDEQYF. CDR3 DNA sequence: TGTGCCATCAGGGACCGGACAGGGGACGAGCAGTACTTC.

To note about this clone: This same CDR3 is encoded by further DNA sequences in the sample. The CDR3 DNA reads as TGTGCCAGCAGCGTAGTAGGGGACACTGAAGCTTTCTTT. Translating it yields CASSVVGDTEAFF. This chain joins TRBV9 and TRBJ1-1; a possible D gene is TRBD1 (5 bases). Germline CDR1 is SGDLS and CDR2 is YYNGEE. Trimming took 0 bases from V and 3 from J, leaving 6 bases between them. The CDR3 is 13 amino acids.

The count of this clone is one. The rearrangement links TRBV29-1 to TRBJ2-1; D is uncertain. The CDR3 totals 13 residues. Germline CDR1 and CDR2: SQVTM and ANQGSEA. The ends were cut back, 0 bases at V and 5 bases at J, with 8 bases in the middle. For the CDR3, the DNA is TGCAGCGTTGAAGATCGAACAGACAATGAGCAGTTCTTC. The encoded protein is CSVEDRTDNEQFF.